One and the same sample provided the 14 T cell receptor beta chains below, sequenced in a study of shared clonotypes between healthy human individuals. Assay: immunoSEQ multiplex PCR; the TCRdb copy retains only in-frame clones and omits some. The sample contains fewer than 2.5 million clones, roughly 93% of which appear only once. Material: naive CD4+ T cells from PBMCs. Subset in this sample: CD45RA+ positively selected. The receptors here all came from a man younger than 35 in good health. Some clones in this sample may be carry-over from other donors' samples.

The genes are TRBV5-8 and TRBJ2-4; D possibly corresponds to TRBD1 (5 bases). Germline loops: CDR1 SGHTS, CDR2 YDEGEE. The CDR3 runs 14 residues. Trimming stripped 2 bases from V and 9 bases from J, with 15 bases between. The CDR3 reads CASSFGHADTIQYF. The CDR3 DNA follows: TGTGCCAGCAGCTTTGGACACGCCGACACCATTCAGTACTTC. Looking up the rest from reference TRBV5-8 and TRBJ2-4 gives the full variable domain: EAGVTQSPTHLIKTRGQQATLRCSPISGHTSVYWYQQALGLGLQFLLWYDEGEERNRGNFPPRFSGRQFPNYSSELNVNALELEDSALYLCASSFGHADTIQYFGAGTRLSVL.

This chain uses TRBV19 with TRBJ2-7; possibly TRBD1 for D (7 bases). In germline, CDR1 is LNHDA, CDR2 SQIVND (reference sequence). There are 15 residues in the CDR3. Trimming pared 5 bases from V and 3 bases from J, leaving 17 bases between. The CDR3 protein is CASSLRDSGGYEQYF. In DNA, the CDR3 is TGTGCCAGTAGTCTGCGGGACAGCGGAGGCTACGAGCAGTACTTC.

The chain combines TRBV28 with TRBJ2-7; 11 bases are shared with TRBD1. The CDR3 consists of 15 residues. From germline, CDR1 is MDHEN and CDR2 SYDVKM. The junction had 5 bases not matched to a gene; V was cut back by 0 bases and J by 7 bases. CDR3 region: CASSLWDRGRWEQYF. The CDR3 DNA reads as TGTGCCAGCAGTTTATGGGACAGGGGGCGCTGGGAGCAGTACTTC.

The gene calls are TRBV28 and TRBJ1-5; 8 bases are shared with TRBD1. The germline V gene has CDR1 MDHEN and CDR2 SYDVKM. This CDR3 contains 14 residues. The trim removed 4 bases at V and 7 bases at J, leaving 6 bases unmatched. DNA of the CDR3: TGTGCCAGCAGTTCCGACAGGGGTGGGCAGCCCCAGCATTTT. Translation: CASSSDRGGQPQHF.

V and J are TRBV9 and TRBJ2-2, with D perhaps matching TRBD1 (5 bases). Germline V gene lookup returns CDR1 SGDLS and CDR2 YYNGEE. This CDR3 is 17 amino acids long. V was clipped by 3 bases and J by 0 bases, with 15 bases between them. CDR3 region: CASSAPWGSTNTGELFF. The CDR3 DNA is TGTGCCAGCAGCGCTCCCTGGGGCAGTACGAACACCGGGGAGCTGTTTTTT.

The rearrangement links TRBV5-1 to TRBJ2-3; D may be TRBD2 (6 bases). Trimming took off 1 base at V and 3 bases at J, with 21 bases between the two ends. The V gene's germline CDR1 is SGHRS and CDR2 YFSETQ. The CDR3 spans 18 residues. CDR3: CASSLSGQTFLGTDTQYF. CDR3 bases: TGCGCCAGCAGCTTGAGCGGGCAGACCTTCCTGGGGACAGATACGCAGTATTTT.

CDR3 sequence (DNA): TGTGCCAGCAGTGAAGAGGGCGGGAGCTCCTACAATGAGCAGTTCTTC. This encodes CASSEEGGSSYNEQFF. The rearrangement links TRBV2 to TRBJ2-1, with 7 bases that match TRBD2. The CDR3 loop spans 16 amino acids. Germline V gene sequence: CDR1 SNHLY, CDR2 FYNNEI. Germline trimming cut 1 base from V and 0 bases from J; bases unmatched to any gene: 3.

This clone was detected once. Different DNA sequences within this sample yield the same CDR3. V usage is TRBV27 and J usage is TRBJ2-6, with D unresolved. The CDR3 loop spans 14 amino acids. V dropped 4 bases and J dropped 0 bases, with 4 bases sitting between them. CDR1 and CDR2 (germline): MNHEY, SMNVEV (reference sequence). The CDR3 region is CASSSNSGANVLTF. The CDR3, as DNA: TGTGCCAGCAGTTCAAACTCTGGGGCCAACGTCCTGACTTTC.

The chain has TRBV28 and TRBJ2-7; 8 bases match TRBD2. The germline CDR1 and CDR2 sequences are MDHEN and SYDVKM. With 5 bases clipped from V and 6 bases from J, the junction kept 9 bases outside the gene matches. This CDR3 has 14 amino acids. The chain's CDR3 is CASSPSGSVSEQYF. The DNA for the CDR3 is TGTGCCAGCAGTCCAAGCGGGAGTGTGTCCGAGCAGTACTTC.

V usage is TRBV30 and J usage is TRBJ1-3; 7 bases agree with TRBD1. Germline-derived CDR1 and CDR2 are GTSNPN and SVGIG (reference sequence). Trimming removed 0 bases from V and 5 bases from J; junction bases left unmatched: 10. The CDR3 consists of 16 residues. CDR3 residues: CAWSVGRQGYRNTIYF. The CDR3 bases are TGTGCCTGGAGTGTGGGGCGACAGGGTTACAGAAACACCATATATTTT. Combining the CDR3 with reference TRBV30 and TRBJ1-3 gives the whole variable domain SQTIHQWPATLVQPVGSPLSLECTVEGTSNPNLYWYRQAAGRGLQLLFYSVGIGQISSEVPQNLSASRPQDRQFILSSKKLLLSDSGFYLCAWSVGRQGYRNTIYFGEGSWLTVV.

The chain recombines TRBV7-6 with TRBJ1-3; possible D gene TRBD1, 5 bases. V gave up 1 base and J gave up 4 bases, with 11 bases separating them. The CDR3 is 15 amino acids. CDR1 and CDR2 (germline): SGHVS, FNYEAQ. CDR3 DNA sequence: TGTGCCAGCAGCTTAGTAAGGGGAGCGGGAAACACCATATATTTT. It yields the protein CASSLVRGAGNTIYF.

The gene calls are TRBV7-3 and TRBJ2-7; 7 bases are a match to TRBD2. V lost 5 bases and J lost 7; bases outside the gene matches: 17. This CDR3 is 16 amino acids long. Germline V CDR1 and CDR2: SGHTA, FQGTGA. CDR3 DNA: TGTGCCAGCAGCCCGACCCCGGGAGGAGGGTATGGTGAGCAGTACTTC. As protein: CASSPTPGGGYGEQYF.

In this sample, this clone turned up once. This sequence joins TRBV28 and TRBJ1-2, with D unclear. CDR1 MDHEN and CDR2 SYDVKM come from the germline V gene. The CDR3 totals 12 residues. V lost 4 bases and J lost 12, with 15 bases in between. For the CDR3, the DNA is TGTGCCAGCAGTTCTCTTAACGGGGTTGACACCTTC. This codes for CASSSLNGVDTF.

This clone was counted a few times. The sample carries other DNA sequences with the same CDR3. The rearrangement joins TRBV5-4 to TRBJ1-5; D perhaps matches TRBD1 (5 bases). This CDR3 spans 13 amino acids. Germline assignment: CDR1 SGHNT and CDR2 YYREEE (reference sequence). Trimming stripped 3 bases from V and 4 bases from J, with 8 bases between. The CDR3 sequence: CASSSGGNQPQHF. For the CDR3, the DNA is TGTGCCAGCAGCTCTGGGGGGAATCAGCCCCAGCATTTT.